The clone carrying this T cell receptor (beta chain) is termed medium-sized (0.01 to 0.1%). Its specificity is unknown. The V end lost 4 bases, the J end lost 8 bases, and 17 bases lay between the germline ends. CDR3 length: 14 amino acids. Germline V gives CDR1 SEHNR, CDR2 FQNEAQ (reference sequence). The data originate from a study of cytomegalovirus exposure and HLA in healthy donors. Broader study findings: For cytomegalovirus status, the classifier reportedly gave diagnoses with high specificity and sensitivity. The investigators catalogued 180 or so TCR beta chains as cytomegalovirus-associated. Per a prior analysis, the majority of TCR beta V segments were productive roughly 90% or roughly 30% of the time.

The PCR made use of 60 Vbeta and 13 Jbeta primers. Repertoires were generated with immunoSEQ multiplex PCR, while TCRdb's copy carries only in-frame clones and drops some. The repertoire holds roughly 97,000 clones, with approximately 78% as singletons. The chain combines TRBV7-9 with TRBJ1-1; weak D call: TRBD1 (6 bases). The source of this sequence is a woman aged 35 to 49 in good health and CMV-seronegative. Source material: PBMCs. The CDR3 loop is CASSWEGTGAEAFF. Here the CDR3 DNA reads TGTGCCAGCAGCTGGGAGGGGACGGGGGCGGAAGCTTTCTTT.